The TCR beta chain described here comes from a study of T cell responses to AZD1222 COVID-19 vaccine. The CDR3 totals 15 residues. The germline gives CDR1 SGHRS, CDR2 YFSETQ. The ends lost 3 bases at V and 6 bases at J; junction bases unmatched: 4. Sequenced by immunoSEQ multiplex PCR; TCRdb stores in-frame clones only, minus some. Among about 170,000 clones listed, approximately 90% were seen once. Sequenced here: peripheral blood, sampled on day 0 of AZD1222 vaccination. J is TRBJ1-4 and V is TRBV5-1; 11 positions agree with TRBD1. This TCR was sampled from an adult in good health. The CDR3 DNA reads TGCGCCAGCAGCTCCGGACAGGGGGCGCATGAAAAACTGTTTTTT. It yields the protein CASSSGQGAHEKLFF.